The 31 T cell receptor beta chains below were found in one sample sequenced in a study of blood T cell repertoires in COVID-19. The protocol was immunoSEQ multiplex PCR, while the TCRdb copy is restricted to in-frame clones and leaves out a portion. The data show roughly 100,000 clones, with about 87% seen just once and about an eighth held by the top ten. The specimen sequenced was peripheral blood. The receptors derive from a human donor in a cohort sampled during active or convalescent COVID-19.

This sequence joins TRBV19 and TRBJ1-1; weak D call: TRBD1 (5 bases). V shed 5 bases and J shed 1 base, with 14 bases lying between them. Per the germline V gene, CDR1 is LNHDA and CDR2 is SQIVND (reference sequence). The CDR3 contains 15 residues. The CDR3 region has the DNA TGTGCCAGTAGTCCCGGGCGGGACGGGAACACTGAAGCTTTCTTT. Translating gives CASSPGRDGNTEAFF.

V is TRBV12-3 or TRBV12-4 and J is TRBJ1-2; 7 bases align to TRBD1. The V and J ends lost 2 bases and 8 bases, in that order; junction bases with no gene match: 5. The CDR3 has 13 amino acids. The DNA for the CDR3 is TGTGCCAGCAGTTTAAATCAGGGGGGCGGCTACACCTTC. Protein: CASSLNQGGGYTF.

V is TRBV6-5 and J is TRBJ1-2, with 7 bases aligning to TRBD1. Germline CDR1 and CDR2: MNHEY and SVGAGI. The CDR3 is 13 amino acids. The V segment lost 0 bases and the J segment 7 bases; nucleotides outside the gene matches: 2. The CDR3 nucleotides read TGTGCCAGCAGTTACTCGCACAGGGGTGGCTACACCTTC. Translating it yields CASSYSHRGGYTF.

The chain is built from TRBV7-8 and TRBJ1-1, with D uncertain. Germline assignment: CDR1 SGHVS and CDR2 FQNEAQ. CDR3 length equals 14 residues. V gave up 3 bases and J gave up 3 bases, with 11 bases separating them. The DNA of the CDR3 is TGTGCCAGCAGCTTGAGCTCCCCCGACACTGAAGCTTTCTTT. It encodes CASSLSSPDTEAFF. Supplemented by reference TRBV7-8 and TRBJ1-1, the full variable domain reads GAGVSQSPRYKVAKRGQDVALRCDPISGHVSLFWYQQALGQGPEFLTYFQNEAQLDKSGLPSDRFFAERPEGSVSTLKIQRTQQEDSAVYLCASSLSSPDTEAFFGQGTRLTVV.

This clone has only a few counts. J is TRBJ2-2 and V is TRBV12-3 or TRBV12-4, with D uncertain. The CDR3 contains 11 residues. Deletions cut 7 bases from V and 6 bases from J, with 6 bases between. CDR3 residues: CASINAGELFF. DNA for the CDR3: TGTGCCAGCATAAATGCCGGGGAGCTGTTTTTT.

The CDR3, as DNA: TGTGCCAGTACCATGTCTTTGGGGCGGGGTTCACCCCTCCACTTT. The encoded protein is CASTMSLGRGSPLHF. J is TRBJ1-6 and V is TRBV19; tentative D call: TRBD1 (5 bases). The germline V and J ends were trimmed by 7 bases and 9 bases, with 19 bases remaining between them. Germline CDR1 LNHDA, CDR2 SQIVND (reference sequence). This CDR3 has 15 amino acids.

V is TRBV18 and J is TRBJ1-1; 8 nucleotides match TRBD1. The CDR3 spans 14 residues. With 3 bases clipped from V and 7 bases from J, the junction kept 7 bases outside the gene matches. The germline gives CDR1 KGHSH, CDR2 LQKENI. The CDR3 spells CASSPMTGVDEAFF. The CDR3 DNA is TGTGCCAGCTCACCCATGACAGGGGTGGATGAAGCTTTCTTT.

This clone occurred a few times. V is TRBV6-5 and J is TRBJ1-5, with 7 bases fitting TRBD1. V lost 7 bases, J lost 2 bases, and 5 bases stayed unmatched. The length of the CDR3 is 14 residues. Germline V gives CDR1 MNHEY, CDR2 SVGAGI. DNA of the CDR3: TGTGCCAGCATAAACAGGGGTGGCAATCAGCCCCAGCATTTT. Translating gives CASINRGGNQPQHF.

CDR3 nucleotide sequence: TGTGCCAGCAAGTATGGGGCGTGGACTAATGAAAAACTGTTTTTT. This translates into CASKYGAWTNEKLFF. This chain connects TRBV2 to TRBJ1-4; D perhaps matches TRBD1 (5 bases). Germline V CDR1 and CDR2: SNHLY, FYNNEI. The CDR3 contains 15 residues. Trimming cost V 7 bases and J 2 bases, with 14 bases left between them.

CDR3 protein: CAISNRDREGTEAFF. CDR3 nucleotide sequence: TGTGCCATCAGTAACCGGGACAGGGAGGGCACTGAAGCTTTCTTT. V and J are TRBV10-3 and TRBJ1-1; 9 bases are a match to TRBD1. Per germline, CDR1 ENHRY and CDR2 SYGVKD. V was pared by 5 bases and J by 4 bases, with 8 bases of the junction left unmatched. The CDR3 spans 15 residues.

The chain recombines TRBV9 with TRBJ1-3, with D unresolved. In germline, CDR1 is SGDLS, CDR2 YYNGEE. V was cut by 0 bases and J by 1 base, with 11 bases left in between. The CDR3 has 16 amino acids. The DNA for the CDR3 is TGTGCCAGCAGCGTAGCTGAGGCCTTGTCTGGAAACACCATATATTTT. Its protein product is CASSVAEALSGNTIYF.

This clone occurred a few times. J is TRBJ1-2 and V is TRBV2; TRBD1 matches 11 bases. The CDR3 contains 14 residues. Per the germline V gene, CDR1 is SNHLY and CDR2 is FYNNEI. V shed 6 bases and J 8 bases; nucleotides not matched to a gene: 8. The CDR3 loop is CASRLGQGAGGYTF. CDR3 nucleotide sequence: TGTGCCAGCAGACTAGGACAGGGGGCGGGCGGCTACACCTTC.

This sequence joins TRBV30 and TRBJ1-5, with no clear D. V was trimmed by 7 bases and J by 3 bases, leaving 16 bases between them. The CDR3 consists of 14 residues. CDR1 is GTSNPN, CDR2 SVGIG, per germline (reference sequence). The CDR3 region has the DNA TGTGCCTCTTCCCGGGAGAGAGACAATCAGCCCCAGCATTTT. Amino acid sequence: CASSRERDNQPQHF.

The gene calls are TRBV12-3 or TRBV12-4 and TRBJ1-2, with no clear D. The CDR3 has 13 residues. With 6 bases removed from V and 2 bases from J, the gap between germline ends came to 10 bases. The CDR3 coding sequence is TGTGCCAGCAGACCCCGGGTCAACTATGGCTACACCTTC. As protein: CASRPRVNYGYTF.

V gene TRBV11-2 combines with J gene TRBJ2-3; 14 bases agree with TRBD2. The germline gives CDR1 SGHAT, CDR2 FQNNGV. CDR3 size: 19 residues. The trim removed 4 bases at V and 5 bases at J, leaving 14 bases unmatched. The CDR3 loop reads CASSSPVATSGGARDTQYF. CDR3 coding DNA: TGTGCCAGCAGCTCCCCCGTCGCGACTAGCGGGGGGGCCCGAGATACGCAGTATTTT. Combining the CDR3 with reference TRBV11-2 and TRBJ2-3 gives the whole variable domain EAGVAQSPRYKIIEKRQSVAFWCNPISGHATLYWYQQILGQGPKLLIQFQNNGVVDDSQLPKDRFSAERLKGVDSTLKIQPAKLEDSAVYLCASSSPVATSGGARDTQYFGPGTRLTVL.

This clone occurred once. The rearrangement uses TRBV3-1 (or the pseudogene TRBV3-2) and TRBJ2-1; D is possibly TRBD2 (6 bases). CDR3 length equals 16 residues. Looked up from germline, CDR1 is LGHDT and CDR2 is YNNKEL (reference sequence). V dropped 4 bases and J dropped 5 bases, with 18 bases sitting between them. The DNA of the CDR3 is TGTGCCAGCAGCCCCCCCCCGAGAGGGAGGAACAATGAGCAGTTCTTC. This encodes CASSPPPRGRNNEQFF.

The rearrangement links TRBV29-1 to TRBJ2-3; tentatively, D is TRBD2 (5 bases). The V and J ends lost 4 bases and 11 bases respectively, with 16 bases between them. The CDR3 length is 12 residues. Per germline, CDR1 SQVTM and CDR2 ANQGSEA. CDR3 loop: CSVVVGIGRQYF. CDR3 DNA: TGCAGCGTTGTGGTCGGGATAGGGAGGCAGTATTTT.

The V call is TRBV9, the J call TRBJ2-6; TRBD1 aligns across 10 bases. CDR1 is SGDLS, CDR2 YYNGEE, per germline. CDR3 length: 16 residues. The V gene end was trimmed by 6 bases and the J gene end by 3 bases; junction bases not matched to a gene: 6. The CDR3 is CASNRQGAGGANVLTF. The CDR3 DNA sequence: TGTGCCAGCAACCGACAGGGGGCCGGTGGGGCCAACGTCCTGACTTTC.

This clone appeared a few times. The CDR3 sequence is CASTPTGSYEQYF. The CDR3 DNA follows: TGTGCCAGCACCCCGACAGGATCCTACGAGCAGTACTTC. This rearrangement joins TRBV11-1 to TRBJ2-7, with TRBD1 as a possible D gene (6 bases). CDR3 length: 13 amino acids. CDR1 SGHAT and CDR2 FQDESV come from the germline V gene (reference sequence). V lost 7 bases and J 1 base, leaving 11 bases between the germline ends.

The V call is TRBV6-2 or TRBV6-3, the J call TRBJ2-7; the match to TRBD2 covers 13 bases. The CDR3 extends over 16 amino acids. Germline lookup yields CDR1 MNHEY and CDR2 SVGEGT. V gave up 3 bases and J gave up 4 bases; unmatched junction bases: 6. Here the CDR3 reads CASSYNGLAGAYEQYF. In DNA form, the CDR3 reads TGTGCCAGCAGTTATAACGGACTAGCGGGGGCGTACGAGCAGTACTTC.

The chain has TRBV3-1 (or the pseudogene TRBV3-2) and TRBJ2-7; D is unclear. This CDR3 is 14 amino acids long. Trimming removed 3 bases at V and 6 bases at J, with 15 bases between. Per the germline V gene, CDR1 is LGHDT and CDR2 is YNNKEL (reference sequence). Here the CDR3 reads CASSQTPRVGEQYF. The CDR3 nucleotides are TGTGCCAGCAGCCAGACGCCTCGGGTGGGCGAGCAGTACTTC.

This sequence joins TRBV7-2 and TRBJ2-2; D may be TRBD1 (5 bases). CDR3 length equals 16 residues. The ends were cut back, 6 bases at V and 0 bases at J, with 14 bases in the middle. Germline CDR1 reads SGHTA; CDR2 reads FQGNSA. CDR3 region: CASRQATSANTGELFF. In nucleotides, the CDR3 is TGTGCCAGCAGACAGGCAACCTCAGCGAACACCGGGGAGCTGTTTTTT.

Only a few counts were recorded for this clone. The chain employs TRBV18 and TRBJ2-7; 10 bases align to TRBD1. This CDR3 comprises 14 residues. The germline CDR1 and CDR2 sequences are KGHSH and LQKENI. The V and J ends lost 6 bases and 7 bases, in that order; junction bases with no gene match: 9. CDR3 sequence: CASSGQGGIREQYF. The CDR3 region has the DNA TGTGCCAGCTCTGGACAGGGGGGGATTCGGGAGCAGTACTTC.

This clone was observed a handful of times. The DNA of the CDR3 is TGTGCCAGCAGCTTTGGACTAGCGGGGGGGCGAGATACGCAGTATTTT. Translated, it gives CASSFGLAGGRDTQYF. This chain connects TRBV9 to TRBJ2-3, with TRBD2 identical over 15 bases. Losses at the gene ends were 4 bases for V and 5 bases for J; bases not matched to a gene: 5. This CDR3 is built from 16 residues. CDR1 SGDLS and CDR2 YYNGEE come from the germline V gene.

The chain carries TRBV7-9 and TRBJ1-2; possibly TRBD1 for D (6 bases). V shed 2 bases and J shed 8 bases, with 9 bases lying between them. CDR1 is SEHNR, CDR2 FQNEAQ, per germline (reference sequence). The CDR3 has 12 amino acids. The CDR3 DNA sequence: TGTGCCAGCAGCTTAACAGGGAGCGGCTACACCTTC. It yields the protein CASSLTGSGYTF.

This clone was recorded a few times. CDR3 region: CSVALGARVDTQYF. DNA of the CDR3: TGCAGCGTTGCACTGGGGGCTAGGGTTGATACGCAGTATTTT. The gene calls are TRBV29-1 and TRBJ2-3; D may be TRBD1 (6 bases). The germline CDR1 and CDR2 sequences are SQVTM and ANQGSEA. This CDR3 contains 14 residues. Trimming removed 4 bases at V and 6 bases at J, with 17 bases between.

The J gene is TRBJ1-6, the V gene TRBV6-5, with unresolved D. The germline CDR1 and CDR2 sequences are MNHEY and SVGAGI. The CDR3 length is 15 residues. The V gene lost 1 base and the J gene lost 9 bases, with 13 bases spanning the gap. CDR3 protein: CASSYFVGAGSPLHF. The CDR3 DNA reads as TGTGCCAGCAGTTACTTTGTGGGCGCGGGTTCACCCCTCCACTTT.

The chain recombines TRBV19 with TRBJ1-5; D not resolved. Germline-derived CDR1 and CDR2 are LNHDA and SQIVND (reference sequence). This CDR3 spans 11 amino acids. The CDR3 here is CATGEFQPQHF. The DNA for the CDR3 is TGTGCTACTGGGGAGTTTCAGCCCCAGCATTTT.

This clone has a single count. The chain is built from TRBV19 and TRBJ1-5; D possibly corresponds to TRBD1 (5 bases). Deletions cut 5 bases from V and 4 bases from J, with 12 bases between. Germline V lookup: CDR1 LNHDA, CDR2 SQIVND (reference sequence). The CDR3 totals 14 residues. The CDR3 bases are TGTGCCAGTAGTCCAAGACAGTCTAATCAGCCCCAGCATTTT. This gives the protein CASSPRQSNQPQHF.

J is TRBJ2-3 and V is TRBV6-5; tentative D call: TRBD2 (5 bases). The germline CDR1 and CDR2 sequences are MNHEY and SVGAGI. The CDR3 consists of 13 residues. The V gene lost 6 bases and the J gene lost 2 bases, with 9 bases spanning the gap. The CDR3 loop is CASRSDFTDTQYF. CDR3 sequence (DNA): TGTGCCAGCAGATCGGACTTCACAGATACGCAGTATTTT.

The CDR3 coding sequence is TGTGCCAGCCTAAATCCAGGGACTGGAAACACCATATATTTT. The encoded protein is CASLNPGTGNTIYF. V usage is TRBV19 and J usage is TRBJ1-3, with D perhaps TRBD1 (5 bases). This CDR3 has 14 amino acids. V lost 9 bases, J lost 2 bases, and 14 bases lay in between. Germline V gene data show CDR1 as LNHDA and CDR2 as SQIVND (reference sequence).